One sample yielded the 17 T cell receptor beta chains listed below, sequenced in a study of CXCR3-negative and CXCR3-positive naive CD8 T cells. The TRB cDNA libraries were prepared by 5' RACE with UMI labels. Reanalyzing the 5' RACE reads, TCRdb keeps one entry per CDR3 protein, without DNA. This listing includes roughly 8,000 distinct CDR3 sequences. Sample: naive CXCR3- CD8+ T cells from blood. Specified subset: CD45RO-CCR7+CD27+CD95- naive CD8+ T cells lacking CXCR3 (TNR3-). Receptors were obtained from a human donor in good health. Some clones in this sample may be carry-over from other donors' samples.

This clonotype shows up as medium-sized by frequency. This chain uses TRBV19 with TRBJ1-2; as DNA is missing, the TRBD1 call by TCRdb cannot be tested. The V gene's germline CDR1 is LNHDA and CDR2 SQIVND (reference sequence). This CDR3 is built from 16 residues. This CDR3 reads CASSSHSGTPTYGYTF.

The chain joins TRBV5-1 to TRBJ2-3; the D call from TCRdb, TRBD2, cannot be confirmed without DNA. Germline-derived CDR1 and CDR2 are SGHRS and YFSETQ. CDR3 length: 15 amino acids. CDR3 amino acids: CASSPWAGEADTQYF.

This clonotype ranks as medium-sized in terms of frequency. The rearrangement joins TRBV29-1 to TRBJ1-1. Germline CDR1 is SQVTM and CDR2 is ANQGSEA. The CDR3 extends over 17 amino acids. The CDR3 sequence is CSVAALPLGSWNTEAFF.

This clonotype is classed as medium-sized by frequency. CDR3 amino acids: CASSHEGNEQYF. The gene calls are TRBV7-6 and TRBJ2-7. This CDR3 has 12 residues. Germline V gene lookup returns CDR1 SGHVS and CDR2 FNYEAQ. Full variable domain (rest looked up from reference TRBV7-6 and TRBJ2-7): GAGVSQSPRYKVTKRGQDVALRCDPISGHVSLYWYRQALGQGPEFLTYFNYEAQQDKSGLPNDRFSAERPEGSISTLTIQRTEQRDSAMYRCASSHEGNEQYFGPGTRLTVT.

The chain carries TRBV6-6 and TRBJ2-7. Germline CDR1 and CDR2: MNHNY and SVGAGI (reference sequence). The CDR3 sequence is 13 residues long. The CDR3 spells CASGLDSSYEQYF.

The J gene is TRBJ2-7, the V gene TRBV5-1; TCRdb's D call, TRBD2, is unchecked because there is no DNA. This CDR3 has 15 residues. The germline V gene has CDR1 SGHRS and CDR2 YFSETQ. The CDR3 protein is CASSLVGLPLGEQYF.

V is TRBV28 and J is TRBJ2-7; TCRdb's D call of TRBD1 is untestable without DNA. Germline CDR1 reads MDHEN; CDR2 reads SYDVKM. The CDR3 extends over 14 amino acids. The CDR3 protein is CASSARTGGHEQYF.

The rearrangement uses TRBV29-1 and TRBJ1-2. CDR1 and CDR2 from the germline V gene are SQVTM and ANQGSEA. The CDR3 is made up of 13 amino acids. This CDR3 reads CSVRGPTNYGYTF.

The rearrangement joins TRBV20-1 to TRBJ1-2. Germline V gene sequence: CDR1 DFQATT, CDR2 SNEGSKA (reference sequence). This CDR3 is 13 amino acids long. This chain's CDR3 is CSAWAGFNYGYTF.

The chain joins TRBV29-1 to TRBJ2-2; TCRdb proposes TRBD1, but this gene call is untestable without DNA. There are 15 residues in the CDR3. The germline gives CDR1 SQVTM, CDR2 ANQGSEA. The CDR3 reads CSVEARIANTGELFF.

This chain connects TRBV15 to TRBJ1-5. Per germline, CDR1 LNHNV and CDR2 YYDKDF (reference sequence). CDR3 length: 12 residues. CDR3 amino acids: CATSRDRQPQHF. Combining the CDR3 with reference TRBV15 and TRBJ1-5 gives the whole variable domain DAMVIQNPRYQVTQFGKPVTLSCSQTLNHNVMYWYQQKSSQAPKLLFHYYDKDFNNEADTPDNFQSRRPNTSFCFLDIRSPGLGDTAMYLCATSRDRQPQHFGDGTRLSIL.

The rearrangement joins TRBV19 to TRBJ1-2; TCRdb's D gene call, TRBD1, goes unchecked for lack of DNA. CDR3 length: 14 residues. From germline, CDR1 is LNHDA and CDR2 SQIVND (reference sequence). The CDR3 sequence is CASSRGSGDYGYTF.

This clonotype is identified as medium-sized from frequency. The rearrangement links TRBV19 to TRBJ2-7; TCRdb outputs TRBD2, but without DNA this stays unchecked. Germline V lookup: CDR1 LNHDA, CDR2 SQIVND (reference sequence). CDR3 length: 16 amino acids. This CDR3 is CASSIGLAGALYEQYF.

This clonotype ranks as medium-sized in terms of frequency. The rearrangement joins TRBV20-1 to TRBJ2-7; TCRdb lists TRBD1, though no DNA is available to test this call. CDR3 size: 14 residues. The germline V gene has CDR1 DFQATT and CDR2 SNEGSKA (reference sequence). The CDR3: CSASLFPISYEQYF.

The chain recombines TRBV5-8 with TRBJ1-2; TCRdb proposes TRBD1, but this gene call is untestable without DNA. Germline-derived CDR1 and CDR2 are SGHTS and YDEGEE. This CDR3 has 17 residues. The CDR3 sequence: CASSRNGAGAGYYGYTF.

The chain combines TRBV29-1 with TRBJ2-1. This CDR3 comprises 11 residues. CDR1 and CDR2 from the germline V gene are SQVTM and ANQGSEA. This CDR3 reads CSQLRYNEQFF.

The chain recombines TRBV29-1 with TRBJ2-7. The CDR3 spans 14 residues. The germline V gene encodes CDR1 SQVTM and CDR2 ANQGSEA. CDR3 loop: CSVVSAVGAYEQYF.